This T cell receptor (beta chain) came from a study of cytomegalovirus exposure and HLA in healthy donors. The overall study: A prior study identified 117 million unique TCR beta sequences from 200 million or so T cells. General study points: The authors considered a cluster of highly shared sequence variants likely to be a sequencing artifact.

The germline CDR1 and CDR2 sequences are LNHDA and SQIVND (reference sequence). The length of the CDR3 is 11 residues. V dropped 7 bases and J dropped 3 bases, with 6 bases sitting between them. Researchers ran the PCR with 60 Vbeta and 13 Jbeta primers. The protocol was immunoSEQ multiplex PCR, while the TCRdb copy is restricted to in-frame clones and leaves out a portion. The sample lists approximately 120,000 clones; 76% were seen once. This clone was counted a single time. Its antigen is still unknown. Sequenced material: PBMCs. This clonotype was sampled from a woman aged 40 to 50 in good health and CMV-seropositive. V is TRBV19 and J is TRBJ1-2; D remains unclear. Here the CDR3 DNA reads TGTGCCAGTAACACAGACTATGGCTACACCTTC. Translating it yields CASNTDYGYTF.